Reported below is one T cell receptor (beta chain). This record comes from a study of blood T cell repertoires in COVID-19. Turning to the study itself: Samples taken during acute and convalescent COVID-19 were collected in the United States, Italy and Spain. Sources were T cells, B-cell-depleted T cells, or PBMCs; the material itself was cDNA or gDNA.

As processed by the authors: Counts of nucleated cells, estimated from reference gene primer amplification, were obtained. Here immunoSEQ multiplex PCR was the method, and the copy in TCRdb shows in-frame clones only, minus some. That table furnishes V, J and clone size, whereas the DNA furnished D and trimming. Among 150,000 to 200,000 clones listed, 85% were seen once. This CDR3 spans 13 amino acids. The V and J ends lost 1 base and 0 bases respectively, with 3 bases between them. Germline V gene data show CDR1 as SEHNR and CDR2 as FQNEAQ (reference sequence). Material for sequencing was peripheral blood. The source of this sequence is a human donor with acute or convalescent COVID-19. The donor label of this sample is uncertain. This sequence joins TRBV7-9 and TRBJ1-1, with D unclear. CDR3 residues: CASSLVVNTEAFF. The CDR3 DNA sequence: TGTGCCAGCAGCTTAGTAGTGAACACTGAAGCTTTCTTT.